What follows are 32 T cell receptor beta chains derived from one specimen sequenced in a study of human T cells and chemical hapten exposure. TCRdb called the RACE reads again in MiXCR, with one record for every CDR3 protein. Of 38,000 or so distinct CDR3 sequences in the sample, over 7.5% were seen once. Time point in this sample: patch test 3, about 24 weeks after DPC sensitization. Treatment described: therapeutic diphenylcyclopropenone sensitization with weekly scalp DPC. Unfractionated whole blood yielded total RNA. The input for sequencing was whole blood, taken in connection with sensitization to the hapten diphenylcyclopropenone (DPC). Every receptor here comes from a man in his fifties or sixties with alopecia areata. Some clones in this sample may be carry-over from other donors' samples.

The chain joins TRBV28 to TRBJ2-5; D might be TRBD1 (7 bases). The V gene's germline CDR1 is MDHEN and CDR2 SYDVKM. CDR3 length equals 15 residues. Trimming left V 5 bases short and J 5 bases short, with 18 bases between. The CDR3 DNA reads as TGTGCCAGCAGTGACAGGGCCCTTGGGGGGGAGACCCAGTACTTC. Translation gives CASSDRALGGETQYF.

This clonotype came up many times. The chain uses TRBV2 and TRBJ1-6; D is unclear. This CDR3 comprises 12 residues. Trimming stripped 7 bases from V and 5 bases from J, with 6 bases between. Germline V lookup: CDR1 SNHLY, CDR2 FYNNEI. CDR3 bases: TGTGCCAGCACTTCGGATAATTCACCCCTCCACTTT. The encoded protein is CASTSDNSPLHF.

The rearrangement joins TRBV7-8 to TRBJ2-5; D not certain. CDR1 SGHVS and CDR2 FQNEAQ come from the germline V gene. This CDR3 is 13 amino acids long. The V and J ends lost 1 base and 7 bases respectively, with 10 bases between them. Here the CDR3 reads CASSLGLDGTQYF. CDR3 DNA sequence: TGTGCCAGCAGCTTAGGGCTGGACGGGACCCAGTACTTC. Variable domain in full (rest from reference TRBV7-8 and TRBJ2-5): GAGVSQSPRYKVAKRGQDVALRCDPISGHVSLFWYQQALGQGPEFLTYFQNEAQLDKSGLPSDRFFAERPEGSVSTLKIQRTQQEDSAVYLCASSLGLDGTQYFGPGTRLLVL.

The chain carries TRBV5-1 and TRBJ2-3, with 9 bases that match TRBD1. Trimming cost V 6 bases and J 2 bases; bases outside gene matches: 7. CDR1 SGHRS and CDR2 YFSETQ come from the germline V gene. There are 15 residues in the CDR3. The CDR3 here is CASTPGQGDTDTQYF. The CDR3 DNA reads TGCGCCAGCACCCCGGGACAGGGAGACACAGATACGCAGTATTTT.

There are many counts of this clonotype. This rearrangement joins TRBV11-2 to TRBJ2-3, with 9 nucleotides matching TRBD2. The CDR3 is made up of 16 amino acids. Trimming took 8 bases from V and 2 from J; bases not matched to a gene: 11. Per germline, CDR1 SGHAT and CDR2 FQNNGV. The CDR3 DNA follows: TGTGCCAGCGCCTTTAAGCGGGAGGTCGTCACAGATACGCAGTATTTT. Amino acids: CASAFKREVVTDTQYF.

This clonotype was seen many times. The chain is built from TRBV7-9 and TRBJ2-3, with D possibly being TRBD1 (6 bases). Trimming left V 2 bases short and J 2 bases short, with 11 bases between. This CDR3 comprises 15 residues. CDR1 is SEHNR, CDR2 FQNEAQ, per germline (reference sequence). The CDR3 here is CASSLSQGPTDTQYF. CDR3 DNA sequence: TGTGCCAGCAGCTTATCGCAGGGGCCCACAGATACGCAGTATTTT.

A few counts support this clonotype. J is TRBJ2-7 and V is TRBV29-1; D gene uncertain. CDR3 size: 12 residues. V lost 7 bases, J lost 0 bases, and 10 bases lay in between. The germline V gene encodes CDR1 SQVTM and CDR2 ANQGSEA. CDR3 DNA sequence: TGCAGCGCTGGACCTCACTCCTACGAGCAGTACTTC. Protein product: CSAGPHSYEQYF.

Many counts were recorded for this clonotype. The chain links TRBV4-2 to TRBJ2-3; D is undetermined. Germline assignment: CDR1 LGHNA and CDR2 YNFKEQ. This CDR3 contains 12 residues. V lost 0 bases to trimming and J lost 4 bases, with 2 bases between them. Written as DNA, the CDR3 is TGTGCCAGCAGCCAAGAATCAGATACGCAGTATTTT. It codes for CASSQESDTQYF.

The chain carries TRBV4-1 and TRBJ1-6; a weak D match, TRBD1 (5 bases). CDR1 MGHRA and CDR2 YSYEKL come from the germline V gene. The V end lost 0 bases, the J end lost 0 bases, and 12 bases lay between the germline ends. This CDR3 comprises 18 residues. The CDR3 here is CASSQERAGSSYNSPLHF. The CDR3 region has the DNA TGCGCCAGCAGCCAAGAACGGGCAGGGAGCTCCTATAATTCACCCCTCCACTTT.

The J gene is TRBJ2-3, the V gene TRBV7-9; TRBD1 matches 8 bases. Per germline, CDR1 SEHNR and CDR2 FQNEAQ (reference sequence). The CDR3 covers 14 residues. Trimming at V came to 5 bases and at J to 4 bases, leaving 5 bases not matched to a gene. The CDR3 nucleotides are TGTGCCAGCAGCCCCGGACAGGGCGCAGATACGCAGTATTTT. As protein: CASSPGQGADTQYF.

This chain links TRBV25-1 with TRBJ2-5, with D perhaps matching TRBD2 (5 bases). The CDR3 consists of 13 residues. V gave up 5 bases and J gave up 0 bases, with 7 bases separating them. Looked up from germline, CDR1 is MGHDK and CDR2 is SYGVNS. The CDR3 sequence: CASSKADQETQYF. In nucleotides, the CDR3 is TGTGCCAGCAGTAAAGCGGACCAAGAGACCCAGTACTTC.

At least ten counts were recorded for this clonotype. The chain has TRBV6-6 and TRBJ2-3; 7 positions agree with TRBD2. Germline CDR1 and CDR2: MNHNY and SVGAGI (reference sequence). The CDR3 consists of 15 residues. After removal of 5 bases from V and 4 bases from J, the junction contained 9 bases not matched to a gene. The CDR3 DNA is TGTGCCAGCAGTCCGGGAGGCGTAACAGCAGATACGCAGTATTTT. Its translation: CASSPGGVTADTQYF.

This clonotype was seen more than once but under ten times. The chain uses TRBV18 and TRBJ1-6, with D tentatively TRBD1 (6 bases). V lost 0 bases and J 9 bases, leaving 18 bases between the germline ends. The CDR3 totals 17 residues. Germline-derived CDR1 and CDR2 are KGHSH and LQKENI. CDR3: CASSPPGRGVGASPLHF. CDR3 DNA sequence: TGTGCCAGCTCACCACCGGGCCGCGGGGTGGGGGCTTCACCCCTCCACTTT.

This clonotype was detected ten times or more. This chain uses TRBV29-1 with TRBJ1-3; no clear D gene. V was clipped by 2 bases and J by 0 bases, with 11 bases between them. The CDR3 has 15 amino acids. Germline V gives CDR1 SQVTM, CDR2 ANQGSEA. CDR3 nucleotide sequence: TGCAGCGTTGAAATTATACGGTCCTCTGGAAACACCATATATTTT. Its protein product is CSVEIIRSSGNTIYF.

Remarks on this clonotype: Given a much more abundant clone one base away, this may be a read error. This chain links TRBV5-1 with TRBJ2-6; D possibly matches TRBD1 or TRBD2 (5 bases each). The germline V gene has CDR1 SGHRS and CDR2 YFSETQ. This CDR3 is 16 amino acids long. The CDR3 region is CGSSLVGTSGANVLTF. In DNA, the CDR3 is TGCGGCAGCAGCTTGGTAGGGACCTCTGGGGCCAACGTCCTGACTTTC.

At least ten counts were recorded for this clonotype. The chain uses TRBV29-1 and TRBJ1-2, with TRBD1 identical over 7 bases. Germline CDR1 reads SQVTM; CDR2 reads ANQGSEA. The V and J ends lost 7 bases and 0 bases, in that order; junction bases with no gene match: 5. This CDR3 has 13 amino acids. The CDR3 sequence is CSAQTGTNYGYTF. As DNA, the CDR3 is TGCAGCGCCCAGACAGGGACTAACTATGGCTACACCTTC.

The genes are TRBV28 and TRBJ1-2; the D gene is possibly TRBD1 (5 bases). This CDR3 spans 13 amino acids. The ends were cut back, 6 bases at V and 3 bases at J, with 11 bases in the middle. Germline lookup yields CDR1 MDHEN and CDR2 SYDVKM. The chain's CDR3 is CASSQDRYYGYTF. Here the CDR3 DNA reads TGTGCCAGCAGCCAAGACAGATACTATGGCTACACCTTC.

The V call is TRBV18, the J call TRBJ2-1; 10 bases are a match to TRBD2. Germline V CDR1 and CDR2: KGHSH, LQKENI. The length of the CDR3 is 15 residues. With 8 bases clipped from V and 2 bases from J, the junction kept 6 bases outside the gene matches. CDR3 in DNA: TGTGCCAGCGGTGTAGCGGGAGGCGCCTACAATGAGCAGTTCTTC. Amino acid sequence: CASGVAGGAYNEQFF.

This clonotype was recorded many times. The J gene is TRBJ2-1, the V gene TRBV20-1, with TRBD2 matching 8 bases. CDR1 is DFQATT and CDR2 is SNEGSKA in the germline V gene (reference sequence). Losses at the gene ends were 2 bases for V and 6 bases for J; bases not matched to a gene: 9. The CDR3 extends over 15 amino acids. In DNA form, the CDR3 reads TGCAGTGCTAGACCCGGGACTAGGCCTAGCAATGAGCAGTTCTTC. It specifies CSARPGTRPSNEQFF.

The table lists this clonotype with a few counts. The chain joins TRBV7-2 to TRBJ1-4; a weak D match, TRBD1 (6 bases). Germline V gene data show CDR1 as SGHTA and CDR2 as FQGNSA. The CDR3 covers 14 residues. The ends were cut back, 8 bases at V and 8 bases at J, with 18 bases in the middle. The CDR3 sequence: CASGVTGLGEKLFF. The CDR3, as DNA: TGTGCCAGCGGGGTTACAGGGCTCGGAGAAAAACTGTTTTTT.

This clonotype was recorded many times. The chain uses TRBV14 and TRBJ2-1; 13 nucleotides agree with TRBD2. Germline V gives CDR1 SGHDN, CDR2 FVKESK. Trimming removed 4 bases from V and 0 bases from J; junction bases left unmatched: 12. The CDR3 covers 20 residues. CDR3 in DNA: TGTGCCAGCAGCCTTAGGACTAGCGGGAGAATTAGCTACTCCTACAATGAGCAGTTCTTC. Translated, it gives CASSLRTSGRISYSYNEQFF.

V gene TRBV5-4 combines with J gene TRBJ1-2; 8 positions match TRBD1. Unmatched junction bases numbered 5, after V lost 3 bases and J lost 4 bases. Germline CDR1 SGHNT, CDR2 YYREEE (reference sequence). There are 14 residues in the CDR3. CDR3 sequence: CASSSGQGIYGYTF. The DNA for the CDR3 is TGTGCCAGCAGCTCCGGACAGGGAATCTATGGCTACACCTTC.

This clonotype was found many times. The chain carries TRBV21-1 and TRBJ2-7; the table's D gene call, TRBD1, was not cross checked with the DNA. TRBV21-1 is designated a pseudogene. CDR3 length equals 15 residues. CDR3 sequence reads: CASSIRPGQVYEQYF. The CDR3 DNA is TGTGCCAGCAGCATTCGTCCGGGACAGGTTTACGAGCAGTACTTC.

This clonotype was counted only a few times. The genes are TRBV12-3 or TRBV12-4 and TRBJ2-1, with D tentatively TRBD1 (6 bases). V dropped 6 bases and J dropped 2 bases, with 14 bases sitting between them. The CDR3 has 15 residues. The CDR3 spells CASSLGAGAYNEQFF. CDR3 DNA: TGTGCCAGCAGCCTGGGGGCAGGGGCCTACAATGAGCAGTTCTTC.

This clonotype was seen at least ten times. V gene TRBV3-1 combines with J gene TRBJ1-1; D gene unclear. Germline CDR1 is LGHDT and CDR2 is YNNKEL (reference sequence). Trimming left V 2 bases short and J 7 bases short, with 8 bases between. The CDR3 sequence is 12 residues long. CDR3 amino acids: CASSQTLGEAFF. For the CDR3, the DNA is TGTGCCAGCAGCCAAACCCTGGGTGAAGCTTTCTTT. Based on the CDR3 plus reference TRBV3-1 and TRBJ1-1, the full variable domain is DTAVSQTPKYLVTQMGNDKSIKCEQNLGHDTMYWYKQDSKKFLKIMFSYNNKELIINETVPNRFSPKSPDKAHLNLHINSLELGDSAVYFCASSQTLGEAFFGQGTRLTVV.

The chain uses TRBV7-9 and TRBJ1-3; D unclear. This CDR3 is built from 15 residues. V was pared by 5 bases and J by 0 bases, with 11 bases between. Germline lookup yields CDR1 SEHNR and CDR2 FQNEAQ (reference sequence). The CDR3 sequence: CASSHSRSSGNTIYF. The CDR3, as DNA: TGTGCCAGCAGCCACTCCAGGAGCTCTGGAAACACCATATATTTT.

This sequence joins TRBV10-2 and TRBJ2-2; TRBD2 is a possible D gene (6 bases). V lost 6 bases and J lost 5, with 16 bases in between. The CDR3 totals 15 residues. Germline CDR1 is WSHSY and CDR2 is SAAADI. CDR3 sequence (DNA): TGCGCCAGCAGCCTCGGGGGAGGAGGGACCGGGGAGCTGTTTTTT. Encoded protein: CASSLGGGGTGELFF.

This clonotype was counted many times. The gene calls are TRBV25-1 and TRBJ2-7; D not certain. This CDR3 is 13 amino acids long. Germline CDR1 MGHDK, CDR2 SYGVNS. V was cut by 2 bases and J by 3 bases, with 8 bases left in between. CDR3 amino acids: CASSEIGNYEQYF. The CDR3 region has the DNA TGTGCCAGCAGTGAAATAGGGAACTACGAGCAGTACTTC.

This clonotype has at least ten counts. The rearrangement uses TRBV27 and TRBJ2-1; 13 positions match TRBD2. Germline V gene data show CDR1 as MNHEY and CDR2 as SMNVEV (reference sequence). V was clipped by 3 bases and J by 7 bases; unmatched bases: 3. There are 15 residues in the CDR3. DNA of the CDR3: TGTGCCAGCAGTTTCGGGACTAGCGGGGAGAATGAGCAGTTCTTC. Translating gives CASSFGTSGENEQFF.

This sequence joins TRBV7-8 and TRBJ1-1, with no clear D. This CDR3 is 13 amino acids long. Trimming left V 5 bases short and J 1 base short, with 8 bases between. Germline loops: CDR1 SGHVS, CDR2 FQNEAQ. The CDR3 protein is CASSPTRNTEAFF. CDR3 in DNA: TGTGCCAGCAGCCCTACCAGGAACACTGAAGCTTTCTTT.

This clonotype was counted many times. The V and J genes are TRBV7-9 and TRBJ1-3; D ambiguous. This CDR3 spans 12 amino acids. Germline V lookup: CDR1 SEHNR, CDR2 FQNEAQ (reference sequence). Trimming removed 5 bases from V and 7 bases from J, with 9 bases in between. This CDR3 reads CASSQARNTIYF. CDR3 DNA: TGTGCCAGCAGCCAAGCTCGGAACACCATATATTTT.

This clonotype was seen ten or more times. The chain is built from TRBV6-1 and TRBJ2-7; perhaps TRBD2 as D (7 bases). The CDR3 has 14 amino acids. Between the trimmed V and J ends, which lost 0 bases and 7 bases, there was a span of 13 bases. Germline CDR1 reads MNHNS; CDR2 reads SASEGT. The CDR3 reads CASSEARGRGEQYF. In DNA form, the CDR3 reads TGTGCCAGCAGTGAAGCGCGGGGGCGAGGGGAGCAGTACTTC.